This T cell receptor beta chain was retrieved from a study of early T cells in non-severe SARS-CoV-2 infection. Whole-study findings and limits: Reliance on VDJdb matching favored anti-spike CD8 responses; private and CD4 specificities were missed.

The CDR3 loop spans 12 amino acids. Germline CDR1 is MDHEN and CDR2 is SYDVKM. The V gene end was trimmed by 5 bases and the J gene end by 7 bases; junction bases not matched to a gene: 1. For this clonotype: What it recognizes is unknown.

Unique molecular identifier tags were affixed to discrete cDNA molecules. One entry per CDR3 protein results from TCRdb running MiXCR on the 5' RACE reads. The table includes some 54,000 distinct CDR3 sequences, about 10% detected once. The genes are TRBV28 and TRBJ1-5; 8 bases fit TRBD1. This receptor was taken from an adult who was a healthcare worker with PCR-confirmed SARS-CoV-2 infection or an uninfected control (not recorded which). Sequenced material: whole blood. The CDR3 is CASSTGGQPQHF. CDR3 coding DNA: TGTGCCAGCAGTACAGGGGGGCAGCCCCAGCATTTT. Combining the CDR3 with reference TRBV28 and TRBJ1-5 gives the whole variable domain DVKVTQSSRYLVKRTGEKVFLECVQDMDHENMFWYRQDPGLGLRLIYFSYDVKMKEKGDIPEGYSVSREKKERFSLILESASTNQTSMYLCASSTGGQPQHFGDGTRLSIL.